The present TCR beta chain was sequenced within a study of CD8 T cells in Susac syndrome. Overall study findings and caveats: A relatively small number of individuals underwent TCR sequencing and HLA analysis.

With respect to this clonotype: Its antigen is currently unknown.

The CDR3 covers 13 residues. Deletions cut 7 bases from V and 4 bases from J, with 13 bases between. Germline loops: CDR1 MNHNY, CDR2 SVGAGI (reference sequence). CD8+ and CD4+ T cells from blood underwent TCR beta sequencing. FACS enriched CD8+ TEMRA cells, while bulk CD8+ and CD4+ were negatively isolated. Reverse transcription used roughly 0.45 to 1 ug RNA and random hexamers. An immunoSEQ multiplex PCR generated amplified TCR beta CDR3 products spanning 54 Vbeta and 13 Jbeta. TCRdb recomputed calls from the immunoSEQ multiplex PCR reads with MiXCR, one row per CDR3 protein. The table includes 130,000 to 150,000 distinct CDR3 sequences, approximately 93% detected once.

Sequences were obtained from CD4+ T cells from PBMCs. This chain links TRBV6-6 with TRBJ2-5, with D perhaps TRBD1 (5 bases). This TCR came from a human donor in good health. The CDR3 nucleotides read TGTGCCAGCAAGGAAAGGGGTTCAGAGACCCAGTACTTC. Protein: CASKERGSETQYF.